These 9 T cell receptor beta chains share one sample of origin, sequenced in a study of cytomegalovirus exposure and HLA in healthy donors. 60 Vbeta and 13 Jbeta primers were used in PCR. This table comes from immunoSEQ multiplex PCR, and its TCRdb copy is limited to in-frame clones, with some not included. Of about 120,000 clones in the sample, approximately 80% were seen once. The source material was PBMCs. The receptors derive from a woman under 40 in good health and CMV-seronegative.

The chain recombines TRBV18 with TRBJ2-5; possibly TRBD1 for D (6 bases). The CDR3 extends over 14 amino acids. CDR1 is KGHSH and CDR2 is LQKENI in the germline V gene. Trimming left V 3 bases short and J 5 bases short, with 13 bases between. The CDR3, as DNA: TGTGCCAGCTCACCGTGGGGGCTCGGGGAGACCCAGTACTTC. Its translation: CASSPWGLGETQYF.

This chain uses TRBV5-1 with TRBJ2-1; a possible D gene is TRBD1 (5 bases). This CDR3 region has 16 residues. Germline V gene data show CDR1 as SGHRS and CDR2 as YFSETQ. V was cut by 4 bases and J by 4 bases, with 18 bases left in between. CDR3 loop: CASSQNSPQGYNEQFF. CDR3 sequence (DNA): TGCGCCAGCAGCCAGAATAGTCCTCAGGGTTACAATGAGCAGTTCTTC.

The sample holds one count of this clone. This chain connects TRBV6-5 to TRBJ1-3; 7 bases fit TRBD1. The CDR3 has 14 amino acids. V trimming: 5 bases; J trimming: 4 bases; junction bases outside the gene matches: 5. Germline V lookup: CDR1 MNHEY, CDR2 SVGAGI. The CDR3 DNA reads TGTGCCAGCAGTAGAACAGGGGTCGGAAACACCATATATTTT. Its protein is CASSRTGVGNTIYF.

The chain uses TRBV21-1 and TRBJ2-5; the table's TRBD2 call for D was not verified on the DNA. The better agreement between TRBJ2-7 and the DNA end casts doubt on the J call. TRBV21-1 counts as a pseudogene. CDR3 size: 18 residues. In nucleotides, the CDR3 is TGTGCCAGCGCCCGACTAGTCCCTATTCTCAGGCCTACCTACGAGCAGTACTTC. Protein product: CASARLVPILRPTYEQYF.

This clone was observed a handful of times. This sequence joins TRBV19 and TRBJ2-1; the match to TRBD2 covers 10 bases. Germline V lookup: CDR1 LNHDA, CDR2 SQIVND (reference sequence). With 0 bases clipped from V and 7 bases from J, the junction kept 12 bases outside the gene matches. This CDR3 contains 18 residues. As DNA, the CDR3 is TGTGCCAGTAGTATAGACCATTCGACTAGCGGGCCAGGGAATGAGCAGTTCTTC. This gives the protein CASSIDHSTSGPGNEQFF.

The CDR3, as DNA: TGTGCCAGCCATTCGACAGGGAGCACAGATACGCAGTATTTT. Its translation: CASHSTGSTDTQYF. This chain connects TRBV6-1 to TRBJ2-3, with TRBD1 matching 7 bases. Germline V gene sequence: CDR1 MNHNS, CDR2 SASEGT. After removal of 8 bases from V and 0 bases from J, the junction contained 5 bases not matched to a gene. The length of the CDR3 is 14 residues.

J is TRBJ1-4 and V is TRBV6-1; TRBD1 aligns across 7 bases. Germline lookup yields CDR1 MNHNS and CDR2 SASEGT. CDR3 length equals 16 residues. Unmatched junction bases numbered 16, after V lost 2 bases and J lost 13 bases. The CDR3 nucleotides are TGTGCCAGCAGTGAATATCCGACAGGGCCCATTGAGGGACTGTTTTTT. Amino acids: CASSEYPTGPIEGLFF.

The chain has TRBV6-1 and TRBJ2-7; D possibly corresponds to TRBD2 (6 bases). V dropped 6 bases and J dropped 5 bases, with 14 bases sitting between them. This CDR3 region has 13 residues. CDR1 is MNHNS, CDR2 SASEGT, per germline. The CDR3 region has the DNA TGTGCCAGCAGCCACGGGAGCAAAGACGAGCAGTACTTC. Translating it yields CASSHGSKDEQYF.

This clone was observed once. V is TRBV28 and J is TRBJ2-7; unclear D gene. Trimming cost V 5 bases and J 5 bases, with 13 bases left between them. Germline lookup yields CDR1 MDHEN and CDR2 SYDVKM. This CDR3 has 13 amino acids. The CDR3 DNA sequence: TGTGCCAGCAGTCCCCCAGTCGTGGACGAGCAGTACTTC. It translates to CASSPPVVDEQYF.